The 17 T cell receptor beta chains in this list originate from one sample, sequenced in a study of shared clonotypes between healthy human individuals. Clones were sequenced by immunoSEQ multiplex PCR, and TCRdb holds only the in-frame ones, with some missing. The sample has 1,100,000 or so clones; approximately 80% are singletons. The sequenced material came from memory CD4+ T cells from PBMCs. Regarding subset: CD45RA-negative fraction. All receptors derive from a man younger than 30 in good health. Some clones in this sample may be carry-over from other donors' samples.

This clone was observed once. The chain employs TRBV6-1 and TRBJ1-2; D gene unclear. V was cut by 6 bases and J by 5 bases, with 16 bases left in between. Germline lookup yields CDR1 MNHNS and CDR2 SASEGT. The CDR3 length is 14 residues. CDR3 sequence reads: CASRWLEGQYGYTF. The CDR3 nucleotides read TGTGCCAGCAGGTGGCTCGAGGGCCAGTATGGCTACACCTTC.

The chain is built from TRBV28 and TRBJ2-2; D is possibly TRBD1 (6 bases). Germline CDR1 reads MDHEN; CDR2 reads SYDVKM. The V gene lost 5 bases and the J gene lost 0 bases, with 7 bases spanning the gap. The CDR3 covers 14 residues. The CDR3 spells CASSPGANTGELFF. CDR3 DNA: TGTGCCAGCAGTCCAGGGGCGAACACCGGGGAGCTGTTTTTT.

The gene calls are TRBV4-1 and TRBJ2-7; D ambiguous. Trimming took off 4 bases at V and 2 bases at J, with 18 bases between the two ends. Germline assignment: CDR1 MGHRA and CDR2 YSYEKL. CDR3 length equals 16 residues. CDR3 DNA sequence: TGCGCCAGCAGCCGAGGCGAGCAGGCCCAAACCTACGAGCAGTACTTC. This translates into CASSRGEQAQTYEQYF.

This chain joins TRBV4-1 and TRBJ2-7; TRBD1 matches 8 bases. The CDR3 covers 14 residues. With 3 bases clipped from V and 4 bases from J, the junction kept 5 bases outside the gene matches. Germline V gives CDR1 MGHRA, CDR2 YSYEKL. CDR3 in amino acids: CASSQVDRVYEQYF. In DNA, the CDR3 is TGCGCCAGCAGCCAGGTGGACAGGGTTTACGAGCAGTACTTC.

CDR3 protein: CASRSYREETQYF. CDR3 sequence (DNA): TGTGCCAGCAGGAGTTACAGGGAGGAGACCCAGTACTTC. The J gene is TRBJ2-5, the V gene TRBV6-5; D is possibly TRBD1 (6 bases). Germline V CDR1 and CDR2: MNHEY, SVGAGI. With 6 bases removed from V and 5 bases from J, the gap between germline ends came to 13 bases. The CDR3 totals 13 residues.

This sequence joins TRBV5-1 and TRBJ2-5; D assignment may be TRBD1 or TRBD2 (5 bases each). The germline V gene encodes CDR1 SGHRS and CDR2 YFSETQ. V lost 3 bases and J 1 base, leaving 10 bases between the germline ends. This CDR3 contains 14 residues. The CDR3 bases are TGCGCCAGCAGCTCTCCGGGGCCCCAAGAGACCCAGTACTTC. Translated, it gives CASSSPGPQETQYF.

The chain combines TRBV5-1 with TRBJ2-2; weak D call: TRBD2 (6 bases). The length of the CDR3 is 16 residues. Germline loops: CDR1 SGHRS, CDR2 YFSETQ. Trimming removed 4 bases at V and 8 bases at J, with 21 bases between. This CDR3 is CASSAGTPPPQGELFF. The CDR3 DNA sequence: TGCGCCAGCAGCGCCGGGACTCCCCCCCCGCAGGGGGAGCTGTTTTTT.

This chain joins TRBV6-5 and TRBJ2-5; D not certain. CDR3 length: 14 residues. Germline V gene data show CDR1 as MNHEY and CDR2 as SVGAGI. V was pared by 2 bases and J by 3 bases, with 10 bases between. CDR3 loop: CASSYGIGKETQYF. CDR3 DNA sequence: TGTGCCAGCAGTTACGGTATCGGAAAAGAGACCCAGTACTTC.

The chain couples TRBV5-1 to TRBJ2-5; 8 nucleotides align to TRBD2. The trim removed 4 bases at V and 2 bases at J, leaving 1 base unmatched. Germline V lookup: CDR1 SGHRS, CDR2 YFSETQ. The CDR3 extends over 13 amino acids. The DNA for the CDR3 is TGCGCCAGCAGCCCGGGGGGGCAAGAGACCCAGTACTTC. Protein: CASSPGGQETQYF.

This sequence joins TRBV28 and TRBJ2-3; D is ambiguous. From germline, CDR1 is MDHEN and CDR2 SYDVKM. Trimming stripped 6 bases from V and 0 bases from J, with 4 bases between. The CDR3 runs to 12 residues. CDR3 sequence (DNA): TGTGCCAGCAGGGAGAGCACAGATACGCAGTATTTT. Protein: CASRESTDTQYF.

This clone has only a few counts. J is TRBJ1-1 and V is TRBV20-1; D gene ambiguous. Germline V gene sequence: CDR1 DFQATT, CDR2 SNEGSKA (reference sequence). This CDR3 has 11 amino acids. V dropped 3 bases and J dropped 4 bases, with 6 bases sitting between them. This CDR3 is CSASSPTEAFF. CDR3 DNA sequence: TGCAGTGCTAGTTCCCCCACTGAAGCTTTCTTT.

Here the CDR3 reads CASKDGRGRETQYF. CDR3 bases: TGTGCCAGCAAGGATGGCAGGGGGCGGGAGACCCAGTACTTC. The chain combines TRBV25-1 with TRBJ2-5, with 8 bases matching TRBD1. Germline lookup yields CDR1 MGHDK and CDR2 SYGVNS. The CDR3 is made up of 14 amino acids. The V gene end was trimmed by 7 bases and the J gene end by 5 bases; junction bases not matched to a gene: 9.

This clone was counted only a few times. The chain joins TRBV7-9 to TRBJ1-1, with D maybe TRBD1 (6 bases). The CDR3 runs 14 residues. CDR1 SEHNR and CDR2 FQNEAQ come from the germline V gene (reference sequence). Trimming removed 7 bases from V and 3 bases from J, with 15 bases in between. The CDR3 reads CASTRSGVDTEAFF. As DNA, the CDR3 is TGTGCCAGCACCCGGTCAGGGGTAGACACTGAAGCTTTCTTT.

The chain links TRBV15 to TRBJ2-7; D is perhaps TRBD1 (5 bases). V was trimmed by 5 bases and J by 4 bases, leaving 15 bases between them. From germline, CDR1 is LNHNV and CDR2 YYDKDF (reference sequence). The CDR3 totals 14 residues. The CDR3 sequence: CATSARQGAYEQYF. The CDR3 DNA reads TGTGCCACCAGCGCCCGACAAGGGGCTTACGAGCAGTACTTC.

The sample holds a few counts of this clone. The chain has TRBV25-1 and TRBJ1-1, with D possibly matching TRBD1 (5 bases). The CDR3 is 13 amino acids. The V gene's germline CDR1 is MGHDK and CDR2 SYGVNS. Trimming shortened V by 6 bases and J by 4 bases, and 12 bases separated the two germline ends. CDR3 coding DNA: TGTGCCAGCAGAGGGGCGGGGGGCACTGAAGCTTTCTTT. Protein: CASRGAGGTEAFF.

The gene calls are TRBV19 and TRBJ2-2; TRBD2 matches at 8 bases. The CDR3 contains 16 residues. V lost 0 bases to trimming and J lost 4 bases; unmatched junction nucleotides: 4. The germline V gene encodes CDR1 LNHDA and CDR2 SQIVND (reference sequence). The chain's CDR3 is CASSIEGGRTTGELFF. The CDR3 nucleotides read TGTGCCAGTAGTATAGAGGGCGGGAGGACCACCGGGGAGCTGTTTTTT.

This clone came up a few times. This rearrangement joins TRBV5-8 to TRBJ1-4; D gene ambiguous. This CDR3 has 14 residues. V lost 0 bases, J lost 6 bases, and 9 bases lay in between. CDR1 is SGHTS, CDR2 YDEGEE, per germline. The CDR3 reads CASSLDTGYEKLFF. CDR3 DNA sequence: TGTGCCAGCAGCTTGGATACTGGGTATGAAAAACTGTTTTTT.